This TCR beta chain was captured by sequencing in a study of T cell responses to AZD1222 COVID-19 vaccine. The study, taken as a whole, reports: Nearly half of spike-specific TCRs reportedly target variant regions that are unmutated in the B.1.351 and B.1.1.7 variants. There were vaccine-associated CD4 TCRs across spike, dominant at 160-218 and 743-854.

J lost 8 bases, V lost 4 bases, and 13 bases had no gene match. CDR3 length equals 15 residues. Germline V lookup: CDR1 MDHEN, CDR2 SYDVKM. Comment on this clone: The target antigen is unknown.

Some clones are missing from TCRdb's copy, which holds only in-frame ones; the method was immunoSEQ multiplex PCR. The sample shows about 120,000 clones, roughly 86% of them seen only once. The sequencing used peripheral blood, collected on day 0 of AZD1222 vaccination. This clonotype originated in an adult in good health. This chain connects TRBV28 to TRBJ2-7; the match to TRBD1 covers 8 bases. CDR3 amino acids: CASSYETGAGAKQYF. The CDR3 coding sequence is TGTGCCAGCAGTTACGAGACAGGGGCAGGGGCAAAGCAGTACTTC.